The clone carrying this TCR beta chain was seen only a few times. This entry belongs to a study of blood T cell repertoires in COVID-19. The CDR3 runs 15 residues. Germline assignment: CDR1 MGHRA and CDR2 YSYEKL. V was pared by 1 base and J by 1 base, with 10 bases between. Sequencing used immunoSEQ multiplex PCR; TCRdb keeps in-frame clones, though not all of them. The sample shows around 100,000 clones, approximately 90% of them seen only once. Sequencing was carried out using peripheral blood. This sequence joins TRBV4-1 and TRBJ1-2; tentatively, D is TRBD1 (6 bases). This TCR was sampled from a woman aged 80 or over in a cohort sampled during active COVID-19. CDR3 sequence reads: CASSQVGHSNYGYTF. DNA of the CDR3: TGCGCCAGCAGCCAAGTGGGACATAGTAACTATGGCTACACCTTC.